The 32 T cell receptor beta chains reported below all come from one sample, sequenced in a study of blood T cell repertoires in COVID-19. Sequencing used immunoSEQ multiplex PCR; TCRdb keeps in-frame clones, though not all of them. The table includes about 340,000 clones, roughly nine tenths detected once. Sequencing was carried out using PBMCs or T cells enriched from blood (not recorded which). These receptors were obtained from a woman in her thirties who had recovered from COVID-19.

The V and J genes are TRBV5-6 and TRBJ2-3; TRBD1 matches 9 bases. This CDR3 has 15 residues. Germline V gives CDR1 SGHDT, CDR2 YYEEEE. Trimming removed 4 bases from V and 5 bases from J; junction bases left unmatched: 8. The CDR3 region has the DNA TGTGCCAGCAGCCGGGACAGGGTGAATATAGATACGCAGTATTTT. This encodes CASSRDRVNIDTQYF.

The genes are TRBV9 and TRBJ1-1; D perhaps matches TRBD1 (6 bases). V was pared by 3 bases and J by 5 bases, with 17 bases between. This CDR3 comprises 15 residues. Germline lookup yields CDR1 SGDLS and CDR2 YYNGEE. Written as DNA, the CDR3 is TGTGCCAGCAGCGGAAGGGGGGGAGGGGAGACTGAAGCTTTCTTT. As protein: CASSGRGGGETEAFF.

This chain connects TRBV4-1 to TRBJ2-7; tentatively, D is TRBD1 (5 bases). V was cut by 2 bases and J by 5 bases, with 10 bases left in between. The CDR3 is made up of 13 amino acids. Germline CDR1 reads MGHRA; CDR2 reads YSYEKL. CDR3 amino acids: CASSQNQGHEQYF. CDR3 DNA: TGCGCCAGCAGCCAAAATCAGGGCCACGAGCAGTACTTC.

This rearrangement joins TRBV18 to TRBJ1-1, with 7 bases that match TRBD1. J was trimmed by 6 bases and V by 8 bases; bases with no gene match: 12. CDR1 KGHSH and CDR2 LQKENI come from the germline V gene. This CDR3 region has 14 residues. Written as DNA, the CDR3 is TGTGCCAGCCGCTTTACATTCACAGGGGCTGAAGCTTTCTTT. Protein: CASRFTFTGAEAFF.

The rearrangement links TRBV9 to TRBJ2-5; D might be TRBD2 (6 bases). CDR1 and CDR2 from the germline V gene are SGDLS and YYNGEE. The germline V and J ends were trimmed by 7 bases and 5 bases, with 18 bases remaining between them. This CDR3 is 14 amino acids long. This chain's CDR3 is CASSRERWGETQYF. The DNA of the CDR3 is TGTGCCAGCTCCCGGGAGCGATGGGGGGAGACCCAGTACTTC. Full variable domain (remainder filled in from reference TRBV9 and TRBJ2-5): DSGVTQTPKHLITATGQRVTLRCSPRSGDLSVYWYQQSLDQGLQFLIQYYNGEERAKGNILERFSAQQFPDLHSELNLSSLELGDSALYFCASSRERWGETQYFGPGTRLLVL.

CDR3 sequence (DNA): TGTGCTAGTGCCCGGGACAGGGAGGGTGAGCAGTTCTTC. Translated, it gives CASARDREGEQFF. The rearrangement joins TRBV12-5 to TRBJ2-1; 9 nucleotides line up with TRBD1. Germline V gene sequence: CDR1 LGHNT, CDR2 FRNRAP. The V and J ends lost 7 bases and 9 bases, in that order; junction bases with no gene match: 7. The CDR3 extends over 13 amino acids.

This clone occurred a few times. The rearrangement joins TRBV27 to TRBJ1-1, with 9 bases identical to TRBD1. In germline, CDR1 is MNHEY, CDR2 SMNVEV (reference sequence). Trimming took 3 bases from V and 4 from J; bases not matched to a gene: 3. The CDR3 runs to 14 residues. DNA of the CDR3: TGTGCCAGCAGTTTGGCGACAGGGGGCACTGAAGCTTTCTTT. This codes for CASSLATGGTEAFF.

This rearrangement joins TRBV19 to TRBJ1-4; TRBD1 matches 8 bases. The trim removed 6 bases at V and 3 bases at J, leaving 6 bases unmatched. Germline V lookup: CDR1 LNHDA, CDR2 SQIVND (reference sequence). CDR3 size: 15 residues. The CDR3 sequence is CASREETGANEKLFF. The CDR3 DNA is TGTGCCAGTAGAGAAGAGACAGGGGCTAATGAAAAACTGTTTTTT.

This chain connects TRBV6-4 to TRBJ1-6; 8 positions match TRBD1. This CDR3 spans 16 amino acids. J gave up 9 bases and V 7 bases, and 14 bases lay outside the gene matches. The germline V gene has CDR1 MRHNA and CDR2 SNTAGT. The CDR3 coding sequence is TGTGCCAGCAACGGACAGGGCAGCCTCACCTCTTCACCCCTCCACTTT. It specifies CASNGQGSLTSSPLHF.

The chain employs TRBV18 and TRBJ2-7, with D unresolved. The CDR3 extends over 14 amino acids. Germline V gives CDR1 KGHSH, CDR2 LQKENI. V lost 0 bases, J lost 2 bases, and 8 bases lay in between. The CDR3 protein is CASSPPSGTYEQYF. The CDR3 nucleotides read TGTGCCAGCTCACCACCGTCGGGTACCTACGAGCAGTACTTC.

A few counts support this clone. The genes are TRBV19 and TRBJ2-1; TRBD2 is a possible D gene (5 bases). The germline V gene has CDR1 LNHDA and CDR2 SQIVND (reference sequence). The CDR3 runs 14 residues. Trimming took off 5 bases at V and 8 bases at J, with 16 bases between the two ends. This chain's CDR3 is CASSPPDWRDEQFF. CDR3 sequence (DNA): TGTGCCAGTAGTCCCCCGGACTGGCGGGATGAGCAGTTCTTC.

The rearrangement joins TRBV6-5 to TRBJ2-2, with D perhaps TRBD1 (6 bases). There are 15 residues in the CDR3. Trimming stripped 0 bases from V and 7 bases from J, with 12 bases between. Germline V gene data show CDR1 as MNHEY and CDR2 as SVGAGI. CDR3 bases: TGTGCCAGCAGTTACTCGCGCCAGGGGAGCGGGGAGCTGTTTTTT. Protein product: CASSYSRQGSGELFF.

This clone is a singleton in its sample. This chain uses TRBV10-3 with TRBJ2-1; 7 nucleotides agree with TRBD1. The CDR3 is 13 amino acids. With V trimmed by 4 bases and J by 9 bases, 6 bases remained unmatched. From germline, CDR1 is ENHRY and CDR2 SYGVKD. The CDR3 protein is CAISGQGVGEQFF. For the CDR3, the DNA is TGTGCCATCAGTGGGCAGGGGGTTGGTGAGCAGTTCTTC.

The chain uses TRBV14 and TRBJ2-2; 7 positions match TRBD2. The CDR3 is made up of 16 amino acids. Germline trimming cut 3 bases from V and 4 bases from J; bases unmatched to any gene: 8. Germline V CDR1 and CDR2: SGHDN, FVKESK. The CDR3 bases are TGTGCCAGCAGCCATCTCGGGGGGAGTTCCACCGGGGAGCTGTTTTTT. Protein sequence: CASSHLGGSSTGELFF.

This clone was recorded many times. The CDR3 DNA follows: TGTGCCAGCAGCGGCGAGATTGGAAACACCATATATTTT. Residues: CASSGEIGNTIYF. The chain links TRBV9 to TRBJ1-3; D remains ambiguous. Trimming removed 3 bases at V and 3 bases at J, with 7 bases between. The germline CDR1 and CDR2 sequences are SGDLS and YYNGEE. The CDR3 length is 13 residues. Supplemented by reference TRBV9 and TRBJ1-3, the full variable domain reads DSGVTQTPKHLITATGQRVTLRCSPRSGDLSVYWYQQSLDQGLQFLIQYYNGEERAKGNILERFSAQQFPDLHSELNLSSLELGDSALYFCASSGEIGNTIYFGEGSWLTVV.

The rearrangement joins TRBV12-3 or TRBV12-4 to TRBJ1-2; D remains ambiguous. Trimming pared 6 bases from V and 8 bases from J, leaving 16 bases between. The CDR3 extends over 13 amino acids. The CDR3 spells CASSPDGGWGYTF. The CDR3 nucleotides read TGTGCCAGCAGCCCCGACGGAGGGTGGGGCTACACCTTC.

The chain uses TRBV7-9 and TRBJ1-2, with 8 positions matching TRBD1. This CDR3 is built from 16 residues. CDR1 is SEHNR, CDR2 FQNEAQ, per germline (reference sequence). V was pared by 8 bases and J by 0 bases, with 11 bases of the junction left unmatched. The CDR3 nucleotides read TGTGCCAGCTCGCATAAGACAGGGGTATCTAACTATGGCTACACCTTC. Translation gives CASSHKTGVSNYGYTF.

CDR3 coding DNA: TGCGCCAGCAGCATGGGGCTGACAGGTTATAACTATGGCTACACCTTC. Its translation is CASSMGLTGYNYGYTF. The genes are TRBV5-1 and TRBJ1-2, with a weak D call TRBD1 (6 bases). In germline, CDR1 is SGHRS, CDR2 YFSETQ. V was shortened by 4 bases and J by 1 base, with 17 bases between the two germline ends. There are 16 residues in the CDR3.

The V and J genes are TRBV6-5 and TRBJ1-2; D possibly corresponds to TRBD1 (5 bases). V lost 2 bases and J 4 bases, leaving 11 bases between the germline ends. Germline V gives CDR1 MNHEY, CDR2 SVGAGI. The CDR3 consists of 14 residues. CDR3 region: CASSYGEGVYGYTF. As DNA, the CDR3 is TGTGCCAGCAGTTACGGTGAAGGGGTCTATGGCTACACCTTC.

The chain carries TRBV5-1 and TRBJ2-5, with a weak D call TRBD1 (6 bases). The CDR3 has 16 amino acids. The V gene lost 0 bases and the J gene lost 0 bases, with 12 bases spanning the gap. Germline CDR1 SGHRS, CDR2 YFSETQ. CDR3 in amino acids: CASSLVGANDQETQYF. CDR3 bases: TGCGCCAGCAGCTTGGTGGGGGCTAACGACCAAGAGACCCAGTACTTC.

The chain employs TRBV4-3 and TRBJ2-1; 9 nucleotides match TRBD1. The CDR3 has 16 amino acids. Losses at the gene ends were 0 bases for V and 13 bases for J; bases not matched to a gene: 13. Germline V gene lookup returns CDR1 LGHNA and CDR2 YSLEER. DNA for the CDR3: TGCGCCAGCAGCCAAGATTGGACAGGGGCGGGGTTCGGTCAGTTCTTC. Translation gives CASSQDWTGAGFGQFF.

The chain joins TRBV19 to TRBJ2-1, with 8 bases matching TRBD1. The CDR3 has 13 residues. J lost 7 bases, V lost 5 bases, and 4 bases had no gene match. Germline V lookup: CDR1 LNHDA, CDR2 SQIVND (reference sequence). CDR3 in amino acids: CASSPRTGNEQFF. The CDR3, as DNA: TGTGCCAGTAGTCCCCGGACAGGGAATGAGCAGTTCTTC.

The rearrangement links TRBV19 to TRBJ1-6; no firm D call. Germline-derived CDR1 and CDR2 are LNHDA and SQIVND (reference sequence). This CDR3 comprises 17 residues. V dropped 0 bases and J dropped 10 bases, with 19 bases sitting between them. CDR3 sequence: CASSIDHHTAPRSPLHF. DNA of the CDR3: TGTGCCAGTAGTATAGATCACCACACAGCCCCCCGGTCACCCCTCCACTTT.

The rearrangement uses TRBV5-1 and TRBJ2-7, with D perhaps TRBD1 (5 bases). Germline lookup yields CDR1 SGHRS and CDR2 YFSETQ. Trimming removed 0 bases from V and 7 bases from J, with 14 bases in between. The CDR3 is 14 residues long. The CDR3 spells CASSLEIRAREQYF. In DNA, the CDR3 is TGCGCCAGCAGCTTGGAGATCAGGGCCCGGGAGCAGTACTTC.

This clone was observed a single time. V usage is TRBV6-5 and J usage is TRBJ1-5; D unresolved. Germline loops: CDR1 MNHEY, CDR2 SVGAGI. V was cut by 0 bases and J by 9 bases, with 9 bases left in between. The CDR3 length is 13 residues. The CDR3 reads CASSYSRYGPQHF. The CDR3 DNA sequence: TGTGCCAGCAGTTACTCGAGGTATGGGCCCCAGCATTTT.

CDR3: CASSPRGALNTEAFF. The CDR3 DNA follows: TGTGCCAGCAGCCCTCGAGGAGCTTTGAACACTGAAGCTTTCTTT. This rearrangement joins TRBV9 to TRBJ1-1; D not resolved. CDR1 and CDR2 from the germline V gene are SGDLS and YYNGEE. Trimming left V 4 bases short and J 0 bases short, with 13 bases between. This CDR3 comprises 15 residues.

This chain joins TRBV2 and TRBJ1-2; 7 nucleotides agree with TRBD1. This CDR3 spans 13 amino acids. V was pared by 11 bases and J by 4 bases, with 10 bases of the junction left unmatched. CDR1 is SNHLY, CDR2 FYNNEI, per germline. The CDR3 region is CAGDSGYAYGYTF. The DNA for the CDR3 is TGTGCCGGGGACAGCGGCTACGCCTATGGCTACACCTTC.

The chain couples TRBV6-2 or TRBV6-3 to TRBJ2-1; 7 bases are shared with TRBD1. Looked up from germline, CDR1 is MNHEY and CDR2 is SVGEGT. CDR3 length: 16 amino acids. V lost 2 bases to trimming and J lost 2 bases; unmatched junction nucleotides: 6. The CDR3: CASSYLRDSPYNEQFF. CDR3 DNA: TGTGCCAGCAGTTACCTCCGGGACAGTCCCTACAATGAGCAGTTCTTC.

This sequence joins TRBV5-1 and TRBJ2-7; 9 bases fit TRBD2. The CDR3 spans 16 residues. Per germline, CDR1 SGHRS and CDR2 YFSETQ. Trimming took 1 base from V and 3 from J; bases not matched to a gene: 8. The CDR3 here is CASSLRLAGTNYEQYF. Written as DNA, the CDR3 is TGCGCCAGCAGCTTGCGGCTAGCGGGAACCAACTACGAGCAGTACTTC.

This sequence joins TRBV4-1 and TRBJ2-7, with D perhaps matching TRBD1 (5 bases). From germline, CDR1 is MGHRA and CDR2 YSYEKL. This CDR3 is 14 amino acids long. V lost 0 bases, J lost 7 bases, and 13 bases lay in between. CDR3 nucleotide sequence: TGCGCCAGCAGCCAAGAAGGGGCCAACTTGGAGCAGTACTTC. Protein product: CASSQEGANLEQYF.

V gene TRBV19 combines with J gene TRBJ2-7; no clear D. This CDR3 is built from 14 residues. The germline V gene has CDR1 LNHDA and CDR2 SQIVND (reference sequence). V was pared by 3 bases and J by 5 bases, with 14 bases between. This CDR3 is CASSISLQYDEQYF. The CDR3 nucleotides are TGTGCCAGTAGTATTTCTTTACAATACGACGAGCAGTACTTC.

This clone was counted once. This chain joins TRBV18 and TRBJ2-5; TRBD2 agrees at 8 bases. After removal of 0 bases from V and 5 bases from J, the junction contained 8 bases not matched to a gene. Germline assignment: CDR1 KGHSH and CDR2 LQKENI. The CDR3 has 16 amino acids. The DNA of the CDR3 is TGTGCCAGCTCACCACCGTCCGGGGGGGGCCGGGAGACCCAGTACTTC. Encoded protein: CASSPPSGGGRETQYF.